Detailed here is one TCR beta chain. Trimming stripped 5 bases from V and 7 bases from J, with 18 bases between. The CDR3 sequence is 14 residues long. Per germline, CDR1 SGHVS and CDR2 FQNEAQ. The PCR used 60 Vbeta and 13 Jbeta primers. Libraries were prepared by immunoSEQ multiplex PCR; TCRdb keeps only in-frame clonotypes and omits some of them. Among around 120,000 clones, around three quarters were seen once, and the ten largest hold 2% to 2.5%. The sample originates from a study of cytomegalovirus exposure and HLA in healthy donors. What was sequenced was PBMCs. The source of this sequence is a man in his late teens or twenties in good health and CMV-seronegative. The chain couples TRBV7-8 to TRBJ2-7, with D maybe TRBD2 (5 bases). CDR3 region: CASSASRGRREQYF. CDR3 bases: TGTGCCAGCAGCGCCTCTCGAGGCCGGAGGGAGCAGTACTTC.